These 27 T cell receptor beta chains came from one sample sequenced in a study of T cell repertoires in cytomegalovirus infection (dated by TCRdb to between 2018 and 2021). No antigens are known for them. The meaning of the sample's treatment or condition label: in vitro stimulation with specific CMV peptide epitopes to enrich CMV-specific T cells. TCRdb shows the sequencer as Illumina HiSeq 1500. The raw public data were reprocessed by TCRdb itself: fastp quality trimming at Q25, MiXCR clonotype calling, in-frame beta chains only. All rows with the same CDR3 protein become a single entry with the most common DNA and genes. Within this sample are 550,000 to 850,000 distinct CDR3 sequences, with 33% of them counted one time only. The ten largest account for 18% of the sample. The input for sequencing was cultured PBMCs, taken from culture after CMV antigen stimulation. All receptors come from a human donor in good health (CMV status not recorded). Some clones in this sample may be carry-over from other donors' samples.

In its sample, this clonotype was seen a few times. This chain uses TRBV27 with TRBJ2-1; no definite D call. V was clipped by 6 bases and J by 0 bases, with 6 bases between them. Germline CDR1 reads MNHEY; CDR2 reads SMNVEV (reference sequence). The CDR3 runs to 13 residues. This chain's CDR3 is CASSPHSYNEQFF. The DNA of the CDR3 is TGTGCCAGCAGCCCTCACTCCTACAATGAGCAGTTCTTC.

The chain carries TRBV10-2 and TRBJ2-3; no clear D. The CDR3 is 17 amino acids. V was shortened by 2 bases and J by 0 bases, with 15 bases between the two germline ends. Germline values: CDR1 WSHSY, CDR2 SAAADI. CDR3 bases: TGCGCCAGCAGTGAGGTCTCGTGGATATCTAGCACAGATACGCAGTATTTT. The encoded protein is CASSEVSWISSTDTQYF.

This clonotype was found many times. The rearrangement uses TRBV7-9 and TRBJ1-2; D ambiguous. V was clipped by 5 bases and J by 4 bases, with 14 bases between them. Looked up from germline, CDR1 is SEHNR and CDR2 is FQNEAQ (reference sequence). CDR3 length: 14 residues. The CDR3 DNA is TGTGCCAGCAGCCTAACGATAGACGGCTATGGCTACACCTTC. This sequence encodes CASSLTIDGYGYTF. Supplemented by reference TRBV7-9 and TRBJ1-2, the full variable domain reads DTGVSQNPRHKITKRGQNVTFRCDPISEHNRLYWYRQTLGQGPEFLTYFQNEAQLEKSRLLSDRFSAERPKGSFSTLEIQRTEQGDSAMYLCASSLTIDGYGYTFGSGTRLTVV.

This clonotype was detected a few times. In DNA, the CDR3 is TGCGCCAGCAGCTTGGCAAGCAGGACAGCCCAAGAGACCCAGTACTTC. Translation: CASSLASRTAQETQYF. The chain carries TRBV5-1 and TRBJ2-5; D may be TRBD1 (6 bases). This CDR3 has 16 residues. Germline V gene data show CDR1 as SGHRS and CDR2 as YFSETQ. Trimming took 0 bases from V and 1 from J, leaving 13 bases between them.

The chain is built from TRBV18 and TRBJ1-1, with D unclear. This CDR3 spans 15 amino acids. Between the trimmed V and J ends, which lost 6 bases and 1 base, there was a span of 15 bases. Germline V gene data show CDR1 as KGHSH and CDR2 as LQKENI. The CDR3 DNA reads TGTGCCAGCTCCGGCAGGATCGGTACGAACACTGAAGCTTTCTTT. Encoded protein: CASSGRIGTNTEAFF.

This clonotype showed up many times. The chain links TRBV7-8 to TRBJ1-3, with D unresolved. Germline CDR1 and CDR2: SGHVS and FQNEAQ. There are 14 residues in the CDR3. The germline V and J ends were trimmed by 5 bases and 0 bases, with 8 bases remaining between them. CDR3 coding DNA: TGTGCCAGCAGCCAAATTTACTCTGGAAACACCATATATTTT. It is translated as CASSQIYSGNTIYF.

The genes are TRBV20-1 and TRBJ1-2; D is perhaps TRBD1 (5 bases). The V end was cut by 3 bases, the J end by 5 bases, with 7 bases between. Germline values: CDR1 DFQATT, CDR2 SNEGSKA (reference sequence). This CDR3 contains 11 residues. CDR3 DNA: TGCAGTGCTAGCCGGGGGTATGGCTACACCTTC. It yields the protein CSASRGYGYTF.

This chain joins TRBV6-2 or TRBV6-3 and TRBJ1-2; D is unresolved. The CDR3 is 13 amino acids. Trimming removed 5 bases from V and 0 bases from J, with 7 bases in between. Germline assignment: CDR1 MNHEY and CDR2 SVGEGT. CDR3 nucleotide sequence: TGTGCCAGCAGTAAGTCGACTAACTATGGCTACACCTTC. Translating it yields CASSKSTNYGYTF.

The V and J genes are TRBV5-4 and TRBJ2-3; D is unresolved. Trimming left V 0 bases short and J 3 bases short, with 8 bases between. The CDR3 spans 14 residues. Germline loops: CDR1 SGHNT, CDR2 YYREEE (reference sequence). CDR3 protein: CASSLAVGTDTQYF. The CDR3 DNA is TGTGCCAGCAGCTTGGCGGTCGGGACAGATACGCAGTATTTT.

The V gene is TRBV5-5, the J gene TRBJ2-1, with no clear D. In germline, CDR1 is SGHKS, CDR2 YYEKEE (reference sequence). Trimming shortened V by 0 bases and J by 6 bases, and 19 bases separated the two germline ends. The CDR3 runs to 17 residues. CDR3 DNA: TGTGCCAGCAGCTTGGCCGCGCCCTGGGATTCGGGCAATGAGCAGTTCTTC. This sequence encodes CASSLAAPWDSGNEQFF.

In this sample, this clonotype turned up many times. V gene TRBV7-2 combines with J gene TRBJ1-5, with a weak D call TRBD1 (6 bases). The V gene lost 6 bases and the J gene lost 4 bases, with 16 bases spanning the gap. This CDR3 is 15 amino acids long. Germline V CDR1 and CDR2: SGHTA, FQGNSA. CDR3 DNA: TGTGCCAGCAGTCCTAGGGGGGGGGGAAATCAGCCCCAGCATTTT. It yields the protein CASSPRGGGNQPQHF.

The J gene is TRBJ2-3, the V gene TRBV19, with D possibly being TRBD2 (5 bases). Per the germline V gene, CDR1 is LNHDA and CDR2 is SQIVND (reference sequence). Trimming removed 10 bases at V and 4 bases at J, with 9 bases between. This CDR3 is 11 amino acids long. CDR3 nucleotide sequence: TGTGCCACGCGCGGGCCAGATACGCAGTATTTT. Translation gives CATRGPDTQYF.

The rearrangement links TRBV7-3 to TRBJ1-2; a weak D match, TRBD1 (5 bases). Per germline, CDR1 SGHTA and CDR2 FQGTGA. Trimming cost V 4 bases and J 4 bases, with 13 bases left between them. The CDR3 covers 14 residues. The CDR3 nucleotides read TGTGCCAGCAGCTCCGGGGACGGCTTCTATGGCTACACCTTC. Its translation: CASSSGDGFYGYTF.

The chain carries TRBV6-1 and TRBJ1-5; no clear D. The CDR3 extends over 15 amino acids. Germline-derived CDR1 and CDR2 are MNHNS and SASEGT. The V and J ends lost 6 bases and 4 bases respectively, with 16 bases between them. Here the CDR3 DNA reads TGTGCCAGCAGCTCCCGACCAGGAGTGAATCAGCCCCAGCATTTT. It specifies CASSSRPGVNQPQHF.

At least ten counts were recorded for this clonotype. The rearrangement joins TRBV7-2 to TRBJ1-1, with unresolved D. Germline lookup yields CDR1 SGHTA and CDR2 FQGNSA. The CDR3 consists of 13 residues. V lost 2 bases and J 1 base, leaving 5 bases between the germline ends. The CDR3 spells CASSLQENTEAFF. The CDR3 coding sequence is TGTGCCAGCAGCTTACAGGAGAACACTGAAGCTTTCTTT.

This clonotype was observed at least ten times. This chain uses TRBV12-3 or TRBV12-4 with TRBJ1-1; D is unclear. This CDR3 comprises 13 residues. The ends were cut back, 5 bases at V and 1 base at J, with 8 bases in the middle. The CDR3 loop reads CASSTTSNTEAFF. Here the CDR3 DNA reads TGTGCCAGCAGTACGACATCGAACACTGAAGCTTTCTTT.

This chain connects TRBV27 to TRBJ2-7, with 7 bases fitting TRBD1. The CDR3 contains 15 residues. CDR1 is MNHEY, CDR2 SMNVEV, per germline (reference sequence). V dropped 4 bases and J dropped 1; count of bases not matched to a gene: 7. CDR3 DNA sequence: TGTGCCAGCAGTTATGCCCCAGGGGGTTCCTACGAGCAGTACTTC. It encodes CASSYAPGGSYEQYF.

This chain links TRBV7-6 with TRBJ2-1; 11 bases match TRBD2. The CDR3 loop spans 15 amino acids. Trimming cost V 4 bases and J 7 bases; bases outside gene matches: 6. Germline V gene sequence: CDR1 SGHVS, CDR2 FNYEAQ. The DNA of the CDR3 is TGTGCCAGCAGCTCGCCTAGCGGGGGGAAGAATGAGCAGTTCTTC. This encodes CASSSPSGGKNEQFF.

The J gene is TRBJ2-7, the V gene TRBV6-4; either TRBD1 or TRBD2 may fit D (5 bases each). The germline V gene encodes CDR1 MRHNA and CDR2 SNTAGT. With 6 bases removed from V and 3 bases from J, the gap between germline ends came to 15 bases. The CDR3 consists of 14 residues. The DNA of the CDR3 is TGTGCCAGCAGCGGAGGACACAATTTCTACGAGCAGTACTTC. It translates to CASSGGHNFYEQYF.

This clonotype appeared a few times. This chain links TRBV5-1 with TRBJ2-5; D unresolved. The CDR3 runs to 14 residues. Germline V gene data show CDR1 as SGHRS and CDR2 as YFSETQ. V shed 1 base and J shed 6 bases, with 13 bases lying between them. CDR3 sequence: CASSLLEARKTQYF. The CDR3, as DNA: TGCGCCAGCAGCTTGCTTGAGGCTAGGAAGACCCAGTACTTC. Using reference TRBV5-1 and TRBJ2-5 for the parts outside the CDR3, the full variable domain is KAGVTQTPRYLIKTRGQQVTLSCSPISGHRSVSWYQQTPGQGLQFLFEYFSETQRNKGNFPGRFSGRQFSNSRSEMNVSTLELGDSALYLCASSLLEARKTQYFGPGTRLLVL.

CDR3 protein: CASSQDPLKLAGTNEQFF. The CDR3 region has the DNA TGCGCCAGCAGCCAAGACCCCCTCAAGCTAGCGGGGACCAATGAGCAGTTCTTC. The V gene is TRBV4-3, the J gene TRBJ2-1; the match to TRBD2 covers 9 bases. V lost 0 bases and J lost 6; bases outside the gene matches: 12. CDR3 length equals 18 residues. The germline V gene has CDR1 LGHNA and CDR2 YSLEER.

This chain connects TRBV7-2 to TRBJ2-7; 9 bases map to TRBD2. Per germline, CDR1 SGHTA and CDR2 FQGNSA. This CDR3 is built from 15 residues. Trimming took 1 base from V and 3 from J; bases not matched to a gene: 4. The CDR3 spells CASSLVVAGDYEQYF. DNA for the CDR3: TGTGCCAGCAGCTTAGTCGTAGCGGGAGACTACGAGCAGTACTTC.

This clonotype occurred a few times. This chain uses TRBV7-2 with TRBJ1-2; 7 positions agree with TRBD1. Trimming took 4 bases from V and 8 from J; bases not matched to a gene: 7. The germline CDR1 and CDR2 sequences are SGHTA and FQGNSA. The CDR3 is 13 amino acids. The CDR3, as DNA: TGTGCCAGCAGCTCAGGGGGGGGCAAGGGCTACACCTTC. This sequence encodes CASSSGGGKGYTF.

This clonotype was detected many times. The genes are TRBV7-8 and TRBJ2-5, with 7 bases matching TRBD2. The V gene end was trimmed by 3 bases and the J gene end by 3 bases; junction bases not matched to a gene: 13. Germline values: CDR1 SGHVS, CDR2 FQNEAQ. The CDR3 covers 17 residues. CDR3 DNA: TGTGCCAGCAGCTTCAGACCGGGACTAAACGAGAAAGAGACCCAGTACTTC. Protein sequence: CASSFRPGLNEKETQYF.

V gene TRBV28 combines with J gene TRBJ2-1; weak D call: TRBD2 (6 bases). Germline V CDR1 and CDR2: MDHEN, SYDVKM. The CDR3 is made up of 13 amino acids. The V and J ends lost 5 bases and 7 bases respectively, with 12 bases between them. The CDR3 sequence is CASSHGGLNEQFF. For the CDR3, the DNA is TGTGCCAGCAGTCACGGGGGATTGAATGAGCAGTTCTTC.

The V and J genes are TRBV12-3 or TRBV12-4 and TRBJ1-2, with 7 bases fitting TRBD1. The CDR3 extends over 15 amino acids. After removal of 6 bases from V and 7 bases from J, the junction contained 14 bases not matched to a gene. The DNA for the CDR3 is TGTGCCAGCAGCACAGATCCGACAGGGTGGGTTGGCTACACCTTC. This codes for CASSTDPTGWVGYTF.

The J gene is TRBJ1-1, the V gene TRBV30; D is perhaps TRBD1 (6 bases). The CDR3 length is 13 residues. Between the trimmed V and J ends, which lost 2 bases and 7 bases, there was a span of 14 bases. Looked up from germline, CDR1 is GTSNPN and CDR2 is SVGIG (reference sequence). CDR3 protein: CAWSPGAYGEAFF. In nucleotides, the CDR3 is TGTGCCTGGAGTCCGGGGGCATACGGTGAAGCTTTCTTT.